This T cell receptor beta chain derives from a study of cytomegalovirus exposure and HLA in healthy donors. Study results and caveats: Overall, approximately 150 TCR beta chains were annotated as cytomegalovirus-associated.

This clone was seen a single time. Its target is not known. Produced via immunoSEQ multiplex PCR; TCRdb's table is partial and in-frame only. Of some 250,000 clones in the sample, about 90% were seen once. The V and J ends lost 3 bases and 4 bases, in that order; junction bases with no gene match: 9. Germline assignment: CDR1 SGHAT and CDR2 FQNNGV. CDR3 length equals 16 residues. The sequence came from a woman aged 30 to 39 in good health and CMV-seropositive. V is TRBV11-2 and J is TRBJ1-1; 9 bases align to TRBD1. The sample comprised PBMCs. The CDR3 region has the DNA TGTGCCAGCAGCTTGCCCCGGGACAGGGCCGCCACTGAAGCTTTCTTT. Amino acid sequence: CASSLPRDRAATEAFF.